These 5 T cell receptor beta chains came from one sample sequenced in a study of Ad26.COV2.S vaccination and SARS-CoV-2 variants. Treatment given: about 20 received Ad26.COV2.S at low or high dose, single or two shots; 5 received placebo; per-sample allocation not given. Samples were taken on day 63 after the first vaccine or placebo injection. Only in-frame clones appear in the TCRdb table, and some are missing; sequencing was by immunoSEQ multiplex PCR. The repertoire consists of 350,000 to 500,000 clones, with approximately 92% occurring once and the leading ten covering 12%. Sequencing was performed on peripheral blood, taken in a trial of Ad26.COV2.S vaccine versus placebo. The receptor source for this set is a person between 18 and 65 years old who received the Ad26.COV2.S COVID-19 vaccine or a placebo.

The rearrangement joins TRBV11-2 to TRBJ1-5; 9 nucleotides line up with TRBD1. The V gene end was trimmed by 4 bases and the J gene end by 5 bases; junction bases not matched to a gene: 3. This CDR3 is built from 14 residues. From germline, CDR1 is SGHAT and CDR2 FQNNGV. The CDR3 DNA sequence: TGTGCCAGCAGCTCTTGGGACAGGGATCAGCCCCAGCATTTT. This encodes CASSSWDRDQPQHF.

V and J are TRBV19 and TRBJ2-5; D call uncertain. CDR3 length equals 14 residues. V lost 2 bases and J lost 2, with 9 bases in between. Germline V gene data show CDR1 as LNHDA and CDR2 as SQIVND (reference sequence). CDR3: CASSIRQSQETQYF. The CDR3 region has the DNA TGTGCCAGTAGTATACGACAATCTCAAGAGACCCAGTACTTC.

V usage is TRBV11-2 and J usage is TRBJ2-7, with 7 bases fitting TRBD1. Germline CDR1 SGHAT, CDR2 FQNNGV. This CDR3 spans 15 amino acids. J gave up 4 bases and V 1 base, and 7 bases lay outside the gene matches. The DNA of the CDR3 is TGTGCCAGCAGCTTAGGACAGGGTCCATTTTACGAGCAGTACTTC. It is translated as CASSLGQGPFYEQYF.

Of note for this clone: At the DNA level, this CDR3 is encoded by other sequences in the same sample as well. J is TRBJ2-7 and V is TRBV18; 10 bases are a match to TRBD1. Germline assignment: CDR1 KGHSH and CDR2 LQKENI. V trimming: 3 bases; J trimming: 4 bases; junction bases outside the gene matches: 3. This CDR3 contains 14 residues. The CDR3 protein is CASSPGQGPYEQYF. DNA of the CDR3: TGTGCCAGCTCACCGGGACAGGGGCCGTACGAGCAGTACTTC.

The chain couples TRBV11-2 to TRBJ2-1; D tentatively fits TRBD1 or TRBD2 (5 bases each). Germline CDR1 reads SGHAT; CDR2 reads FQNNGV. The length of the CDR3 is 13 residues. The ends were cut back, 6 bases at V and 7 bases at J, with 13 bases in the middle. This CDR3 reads CASRLRGVNEQFF. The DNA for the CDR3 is TGTGCCAGCAGGTTGCGAGGGGTGAATGAGCAGTTCTTC.